A single sample is the source of the 25 T cell receptor beta chains below, sequenced in a study of T cell repertoires in cytomegalovirus infection. These receptors are not linked to any known antigen. TCRdb re-called the reads through MiXCR, storing one row per CDR3 protein. The sample contains 110,000 or so distinct CDR3 sequences, around 30% of which appear only once. Material: CD8+ T cells from cultured PBMCs, obtained from culture after CMV antigen stimulation. The origin of the receptors is a human donor in good health (CMV status not recorded). Some clones in this sample may be carry-over from other donors' samples.

J is TRBJ1-1 and V is TRBV27, with 7 bases aligning to TRBD1. The CDR3 spans 15 residues. Trimming removed 0 bases from V and 2 bases from J; junction bases left unmatched: 3. The germline CDR1 and CDR2 sequences are MNHEY and SMNVEV (reference sequence). The chain's CDR3 is CASSLSAGGNTEAFF. The DNA for the CDR3 is TGTGCCAGCAGTTTATCTGCAGGGGGAAACACTGAAGCTTTCTTT.

This clonotype was seen ten or more times. V is TRBV7-2 and J is TRBJ1-5; D gene uncertain. CDR1 SGHTA and CDR2 FQGNSA come from the germline V gene. V lost 5 bases and J 2 bases, leaving 10 bases between the germline ends. CDR3 size: 14 residues. Here the CDR3 DNA reads TGTGCCAGCAGCCATCGACTTGGCAATCAGCCCCAGCATTTT. Its translation: CASSHRLGNQPQHF. Looking up the rest from reference TRBV7-2 and TRBJ1-5 gives the full variable domain: GAGVSQSPSNKVTEKGKDVELRCDPISGHTALYWYRQSLGQGLEFLIYFQGNSAPDKSGLPSDRFSAERTGGSVSTLTIQRTQQEDSAVYLCASSHRLGNQPQHFGDGTRLSIL.

V gene TRBV20-1 combines with J gene TRBJ1-6, with D maybe TRBD1 (5 bases). Germline lookup yields CDR1 DFQATT and CDR2 SNEGSKA (reference sequence). CDR3 length: 16 residues. V gave up 0 bases and J gave up 0 bases, with 9 bases separating them. The CDR3 reads CSARDRQSSYNSPLHF. DNA of the CDR3: TGCAGTGCTAGAGATCGACAGAGCTCCTATAATTCACCCCTCCACTTT.

This clonotype was seen more than once but under ten times. The V gene is TRBV7-2, the J gene TRBJ2-3, with 7 bases aligning to TRBD2. CDR1 is SGHTA and CDR2 is FQGNSA in the germline V gene. This CDR3 comprises 16 residues. V was pared by 5 bases and J by 2 bases, with 10 bases of the junction left unmatched. The CDR3 nucleotides read TGTGCCAGCAGCGCCCAGCCCCTAGCGGCCACAGATACGCAGTATTTT. Its translation: CASSAQPLAATDTQYF.

This clonotype was observed at least ten times. The chain carries TRBV6-2 or TRBV6-3 and TRBJ1-5; D is unresolved. CDR1 is MNHEY and CDR2 is SVGEGT in the germline V gene. The CDR3 consists of 14 residues. The V end was cut by 2 bases, the J end by 4 bases, with 9 bases between. In DNA, the CDR3 is TGTGCCAGCAGTTACCATCGGAGTAATCAGCCCCAGCATTTT. Encoded protein: CASSYHRSNQPQHF.

This clonotype was detected only once. The CDR3 nucleotides are TGTGCCAGCAGTTGGACTGGGGCCAACGTCCTGACTTTC. It translates to CASSWTGANVLTF. J is TRBJ2-6 and V is TRBV6-2 or TRBV6-3; no clear D gene. V dropped 4 bases and J dropped 2 bases, with 3 bases sitting between them. Germline V gene sequence: CDR1 MNHEY, CDR2 SVGEGT. The CDR3 runs 13 residues.

This clonotype came up a few times. V and J are TRBV28 and TRBJ1-1; unclear D gene. This CDR3 region has 14 residues. With 2 bases removed from V and 5 bases from J, the gap between germline ends came to 12 bases. From germline, CDR1 is MDHEN and CDR2 SYDVKM. The CDR3 DNA is TGTGCCAGCAGTTTAAGGGCAGGTTGGACTGAAGCTTTCTTT. This gives the protein CASSLRAGWTEAFF.

In this sample, this clonotype turned up many times. At one end the junction does not follow the germline gene, possibly because of a read error. The chain joins TRBV7-7 to TRBJ2-1, with D possibly called TRBD1 or TRBD2 (5 bases each). The CDR3 length is 15 residues. The V gene's germline CDR1 is SSHAT and CDR2 FNYEAQ (reference sequence). The DNA for the CDR3 is TGTGCTAGCAGCTTAGAAGTGGGGGAAGGCAATGAGCAGTTCTTC. Its protein is CASSLEVGEGNEQFF.

J is TRBJ2-1 and V is TRBV4-1; 9 positions match TRBD1. The CDR3 covers 15 residues. With 1 base clipped from V and 8 bases from J, the junction kept 6 bases outside the gene matches. Germline CDR1 is MGHRA and CDR2 is YSYEKL. The CDR3 nucleotides read TGCGCCAGCAGCCAAGCCCGGGACAGGGAACATGAGCAGTTCTTC. It translates to CASSQARDREHEQFF.

This clonotype has only a few counts. The CDR3 coding sequence is TGTGCCAGCAGTTTACTCGGGTTAACCAAAAACATTCAGTACTTC. Translation gives CASSLLGLTKNIQYF. The chain uses TRBV12-3 or TRBV12-4 and TRBJ2-4, with D unresolved. The CDR3 is 15 amino acids. The ends were cut back, 2 bases at V and 2 bases at J, with 10 bases in the middle.

The chain employs TRBV20-1 and TRBJ2-3, with D possibly TRBD2 on 6 matching bases. This CDR3 spans 18 amino acids. V lost 0 bases to trimming and J lost 2 bases, with 21 bases between them. From germline, CDR1 is DFQATT and CDR2 SNEGSKA (reference sequence). This chain's CDR3 is CSARDGALAAGFTDTQYF. In nucleotides, the CDR3 is TGCAGTGCTAGAGATGGTGCACTAGCCGCCGGTTTCACAGATACGCAGTATTTT.

This clonotype turned up a few times. The CDR3 DNA reads as TGTGCCAGCAGCCAAGGGACAGGGGGCGCAGATACGCAGTATTTT. Its protein product is CASSQGTGGADTQYF. V gene TRBV4-2 combines with J gene TRBJ2-3; 11 bases fit TRBD1. The CDR3 length is 15 residues. CDR1 is LGHNA, CDR2 YNFKEQ, per germline. V trimming: 1 base; J trimming: 4 bases; junction bases outside the gene matches: 1.

This clonotype turned up a few times. The rearrangement joins TRBV7-6 to TRBJ1-1; unclear D gene. CDR1 SGHVS and CDR2 FNYEAQ come from the germline V gene. V gave up 3 bases and J gave up 6 bases, with 14 bases separating them. The CDR3 is 14 residues long. For the CDR3, the DNA is TGTGCCAGCAGCTTCAAACGGACGGACCCTGAAGCTTTCTTT. Residues: CASSFKRTDPEAFF.

The gene calls are TRBV6-1 and TRBJ1-2; D is possibly TRBD1 (6 bases). CDR1 is MNHNS, CDR2 SASEGT, per germline. CDR3 length: 15 residues. The V end lost 0 bases, the J end lost 2 bases, and 10 bases lay between the germline ends. The CDR3 nucleotides are TGTGCCAGCAGTGAAGCGCCGGGGGCGAACTATGGCTACACCTTC. It encodes CASSEAPGANYGYTF.

The chain is built from TRBV5-3 and TRBJ2-2; 9 bases fit TRBD1. TRBV5-3 is assigned to the ORF class and has an uncertain function. V shed 8 bases, J shed 3 bases, and the junction held 11 bases outside the gene matches. The CDR3 has 16 residues. CDR3 bases: TGTGCCAGCAGCCCTGGGACAGGGCCTTACACCGGGGAGCTGTTTTTT. Translated: CASSPGTGPYTGELFF.

In this sample, this clonotype turned up a few times. CDR3 DNA: TGTGCCAGCAGCTTAGGACATACTAGCACAGATACGCAGTATTTT. Its translation: CASSLGHTSTDTQYF. The genes are TRBV7-3 and TRBJ2-3, with D possibly matching TRBD1 (5 bases). CDR1 is SGHTA, CDR2 FQGTGA, per germline. Trimming left V 2 bases short and J 0 bases short, with 9 bases between. CDR3 size: 15 residues. Supplemented by reference TRBV7-3 and TRBJ2-3, the full variable domain reads GAGVSQTPSNKVTEKGKYVELRCDPISGHTALYWYRQSLGQGPEFLIYFQGTGAADDSGLPNDRFFAVRPEGSVSTLKIQRTERGDSAVYLCASSLGHTSTDTQYFGPGTRLTVL.

This clonotype was seen a handful of times. J is TRBJ2-1 and V is TRBV12-3 or TRBV12-4, with D perhaps matching TRBD1 (6 bases). V shed 5 bases and J shed 0 bases, with 14 bases lying between them. The CDR3 totals 16 residues. CDR3 nucleotides: TGTGCCAGCAGTACACTACAGGGCTACTCCTACAATGAGCAGTTCTTC. Translated, it gives CASSTLQGYSYNEQFF.

As for this clonotype: The germline gene is not matched at one end of the junction; a read error may be the cause. This chain connects TRBV12-3 or TRBV12-4 to TRBJ2-1, with D possibly matching TRBD1 (5 bases). This CDR3 has 14 residues. Here the CDR3 reads CASSFQGTDNAQFF. As DNA, the CDR3 is TGTGCCAGCAGTTTTCAGGGTACGGACAATGCGCAGTTCTTC.

This clonotype was counted between two and nine times. The genes are TRBV6-6 and TRBJ2-3; weak D call: TRBD1 (6 bases). Looked up from germline, CDR1 is MNHNY and CDR2 is SVGAGI (reference sequence). V lost 2 bases and J 1 base, leaving 10 bases between the germline ends. CDR3 length: 15 residues. DNA for the CDR3: TGTGCCAGCAGTTACCTACGACAGGGCACAGATACGCAGTATTTT. It translates to CASSYLRQGTDTQYF.

The table lists this clonotype with a few counts. The rearrangement links TRBV6-5 to TRBJ2-5; the D gene is possibly TRBD2 (5 bases). This CDR3 region has 11 residues. The V end lost 8 bases, the J end lost 5 bases, and 9 bases lay between the germline ends. Germline assignment: CDR1 MNHEY and CDR2 SVGAGI. This chain's CDR3 is CASGTGETQYF. Here the CDR3 DNA reads TGTGCCAGCGGTACGGGGGAGACCCAGTACTTC.

This clonotype was observed at least ten times. The J gene is TRBJ2-7, the V gene TRBV10-2, with D hard to call. V dropped 4 bases and J dropped 2 bases, with 9 bases sitting between them. The CDR3 is 13 amino acids. Germline CDR1 reads WSHSY; CDR2 reads SAAADI. This CDR3 reads CASSGYGAYEQYF. CDR3 coding DNA: TGCGCCAGCAGTGGATATGGTGCCTACGAGCAGTACTTC.

The table lists this clonotype with many counts. This sequence joins TRBV4-1 and TRBJ2-1; 7 bases agree with TRBD2. Germline V gives CDR1 MGHRA, CDR2 YSYEKL. The CDR3 is 15 amino acids. Germline trimming cut 8 bases from V and 1 base from J; bases unmatched to any gene: 8. The DNA of the CDR3 is TGCGCCAGCGGCCGTCTAGCGGCATCCTACAATGAGCAGTTCTTC. This codes for CASGRLAASYNEQFF.

CDR3 nucleotides: TGTGCCAGTAGTCCCACAGGGGGACATAGCAATCAGCCCCAGCATTTT. Protein: CASSPTGGHSNQPQHF. This chain uses TRBV19 with TRBJ1-5; 8 positions match TRBD1. The V and J ends lost 5 bases and 0 bases, in that order; junction bases with no gene match: 6. The CDR3 covers 16 residues. Germline-derived CDR1 and CDR2 are LNHDA and SQIVND (reference sequence).

This sequence joins TRBV25-1 and TRBJ1-5; D not resolved. V was cut by 9 bases and J by 4 bases, with 16 bases left in between. Germline CDR1 is MGHDK and CDR2 is SYGVNS. The CDR3 runs to 14 residues. DNA of the CDR3: TGTGCCAGTAGCGGGAGGGAGCTTAATCAGCCCCAGCATTTT. It yields the protein CASSGRELNQPQHF.

This chain uses TRBV6-4 with TRBJ2-1; D may be TRBD1 (5 bases). The CDR3 is made up of 13 amino acids. Germline V gene sequence: CDR1 MRHNA, CDR2 SNTAGT. V dropped 11 bases and J dropped 9 bases, with 20 bases sitting between them. The CDR3 region has the DNA TGTGCCGGCAAGGGTGTCGGCCAGGGTGAGCAGTTCTTC. Protein sequence: CAGKGVGQGEQFF.